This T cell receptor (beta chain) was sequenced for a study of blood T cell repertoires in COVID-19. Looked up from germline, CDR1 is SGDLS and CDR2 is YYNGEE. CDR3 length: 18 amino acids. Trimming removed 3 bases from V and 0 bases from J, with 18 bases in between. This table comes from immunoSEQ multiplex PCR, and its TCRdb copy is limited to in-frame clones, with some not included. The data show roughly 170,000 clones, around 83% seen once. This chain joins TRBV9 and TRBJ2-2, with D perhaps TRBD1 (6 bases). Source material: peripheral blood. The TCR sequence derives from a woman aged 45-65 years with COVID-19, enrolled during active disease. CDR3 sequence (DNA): TGTGCCAGCAGCGGGGGACATCTTTTCGCTTCGAACACCGGGGAGCTGTTTTTT. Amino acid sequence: CASSGGHLFASNTGELFF.